Following are 14 T cell receptor beta chains from one sample sequenced in a study of T cell repertoires in cytomegalovirus infection. MiXCR was run by TCRdb on the reads, yielding one entry per CDR3 protein. The sample yields about 300,000 distinct CDR3 sequences, roughly 9.3% seen once. The sample consisted of PBMCs. The receptors shown here come from a human donor in good health (CMV status not recorded). Some clones in this sample may be carry-over from other donors' samples.

There are many counts of this clonotype. This chain links TRBV7-2 with TRBJ1-1; D unclear. The V end was cut by 5 bases, the J end by 7 bases, with 14 bases between. Germline values: CDR1 SGHTA, CDR2 FQGNSA. The CDR3 covers 13 residues. CDR3 DNA sequence: TGTGCCAGCAGCCAAGGACCCTCGGTTGAAGCTTTCTTT. It encodes CASSQGPSVEAFF. Complete variable domain (other parts from reference TRBV7-2 and TRBJ1-1): GAGVSQSPSNKVTEKGKDVELRCDPISGHTALYWYRQSLGQGLEFLIYFQGNSAPDKSGLPSDRFSAERTGGSVSTLTIQRTQQEDSAVYLCASSQGPSVEAFFGQGTRLTVV.

This clonotype appeared many times. The rearrangement joins TRBV6-5 to TRBJ2-2, with D unclear. V lost 0 bases, J lost 6 bases, and 11 bases lay in between. The germline V gene has CDR1 MNHEY and CDR2 SVGAGI. The CDR3 sequence is 15 residues long. The CDR3 sequence: CASSYSGLGAGELFF. CDR3 DNA: TGTGCCAGCAGTTACTCCGGTTTGGGCGCCGGGGAGCTGTTTTTT.

The chain employs TRBV2 and TRBJ2-1; TRBD2 matches 11 bases. Germline-derived CDR1 and CDR2 are SNHLY and FYNNEI. The junction had 10 bases not matched to a gene; V was cut back by 10 bases and J by 8 bases. The CDR3 totals 14 residues. Here the CDR3 reads CATFSGGASDEQFF. CDR3 in DNA: TGTGCCACCTTTAGCGGGGGGGCCTCGGATGAGCAGTTCTTC.

This clonotype turned up a few times. This rearrangement joins TRBV29-1 to TRBJ2-2; 9 bases fit TRBD2. This CDR3 contains 15 residues. CDR1 SQVTM and CDR2 ANQGSEA come from the germline V gene. V lost 6 bases, J lost 3 bases, and 8 bases stayed unmatched. The CDR3 DNA reads as TGCAGCGTGACCCTGACTAGCGGTCACACCGGGGAGCTGTTTTTT. It is translated as CSVTLTSGHTGELFF.

Only a few counts were recorded for this clonotype. This chain joins TRBV28 and TRBJ2-7; 7 bases map to TRBD2. The V segment lost 6 bases and the J segment 7 bases; nucleotides outside the gene matches: 12. Germline V gene data show CDR1 as MDHEN and CDR2 as SYDVKM. The CDR3 has 14 residues. This chain's CDR3 is CASSPRTRSYEQYV. The CDR3 DNA reads as TGTGCCAGCAGCCCTCGGACTAGGTCTTATGAGCAGTACGTC.

This clonotype was recorded at least ten times. The rearrangement joins TRBV6-1 to TRBJ2-1; D is unresolved. Per the germline V gene, CDR1 is MNHNS and CDR2 is SASEGT. CDR3 length: 14 residues. With 4 bases removed from V and 6 bases from J, the gap between germline ends came to 13 bases. The DNA for the CDR3 is TGTGCCAGCAGTGCCTCCGATTGGCGCAATGAGCAGTTCTTC. It is translated as CASSASDWRNEQFF.

The table lists this clonotype with a few counts. J is TRBJ1-4 and V is TRBV20-1; D uncertain. The CDR3 extends over 11 amino acids. CDR1 and CDR2 from the germline V gene are DFQATT and SNEGSKA (reference sequence). The germline V and J ends were trimmed by 7 bases and 5 bases, with 8 bases remaining between them. The DNA of the CDR3 is TGCAGTGGAGAGGAAAATGAAAAACTGTTTTTT. It codes for CSGEENEKLFF.

V gene TRBV18 combines with J gene TRBJ2-5; TRBD2 agrees at 8 bases. Trimming took 7 bases from V and 1 from J; bases not matched to a gene: 11. The CDR3 runs to 16 residues. CDR1 and CDR2 from the germline V gene are KGHSH and LQKENI. The CDR3 DNA reads as TGTGCCAGCTTTTCGGGACTAGAAGGATCCCAAGAGACCCAGTACTTC. Translating gives CASFSGLEGSQETQYF.

This clonotype has at least ten counts. This chain uses TRBV29-1 with TRBJ1-1; D uncertain. The CDR3 length is 12 residues. Between the trimmed V and J ends, which lost 8 bases and 4 bases, there was a span of 14 bases. CDR1 SQVTM and CDR2 ANQGSEA come from the germline V gene. The CDR3 spells CSLRQVGTEAFF. The DNA of the CDR3 is TGCAGCCTCCGGCAGGTTGGCACTGAAGCTTTCTTT.

This clonotype was picked up many times. The chain employs TRBV5-1 and TRBJ2-1, with 10 positions matching TRBD1. Trimming took 0 bases from V and 9 from J; bases not matched to a gene: 6. Germline V gene lookup returns CDR1 SGHRS and CDR2 YFSETQ. This CDR3 region has 15 residues. The DNA for the CDR3 is TGCGCCAGCAGCTTGGAGGGACAGGGGAAGTCTGAGCAGTTCTTC. Protein sequence: CASSLEGQGKSEQFF.

Ten or more counts support this clonotype. In DNA, the CDR3 is TGTGCCAGCAGCGTGACAGGGTGGTACCAAGAGACCCAGTACTTC. This sequence encodes CASSVTGWYQETQYF. The V and J genes are TRBV7-2 and TRBJ2-5; 7 positions agree with TRBD1. The ends lost 5 bases at V and 0 bases at J; junction bases unmatched: 6. Germline assignment: CDR1 SGHTA and CDR2 FQGNSA. The CDR3 covers 15 residues.

This clonotype has a count of ten or more. The chain is built from TRBV29-1 and TRBJ2-1, with D tentatively TRBD2 (6 bases). Germline CDR1 is SQVTM and CDR2 is ANQGSEA. CDR3 length: 13 residues. V dropped 4 bases and J dropped 7 bases, with 14 bases sitting between them. The CDR3 sequence: CSVGRFGGNEQFF. CDR3 in DNA: TGCAGCGTTGGCCGCTTTGGGGGGAATGAGCAGTTCTTC.

This clonotype was detected ten times or more. This chain links TRBV11-1 with TRBJ1-2; D uncertain. Looked up from germline, CDR1 is SGHAT and CDR2 is FQDESV (reference sequence). The length of the CDR3 is 13 residues. V was shortened by 0 bases and J by 3 bases, with 5 bases between the two germline ends. The CDR3 is CASSLAGDYGYTF. CDR3 DNA: TGTGCCAGCAGCTTAGCCGGGGACTATGGCTACACCTTC.

In this sample, this clonotype turned up a few times. The CDR3 region is CSVERGAGDGYTF. Written as DNA, the CDR3 is TGCAGCGTTGAGAGGGGGGCTGGGGATGGCTACACCTTC. The J gene is TRBJ1-2, the V gene TRBV29-1; a weak D match, TRBD1 (6 bases). V dropped 3 bases and J dropped 6 bases, with 14 bases sitting between them. This CDR3 comprises 13 residues. Germline values: CDR1 SQVTM, CDR2 ANQGSEA. The full variable domain, rest sourced from reference TRBV29-1 and TRBJ1-2, is SAVISQKPSRDICQRGTSLTIQCQVDSQVTMMFWYRQQPGQSLTLIATANQGSEATYESGFVIDKFPISRPNLTFSTLTVSNMSPEDSSIYLCSVERGAGDGYTFGSGTRLTVV.